This TCR beta chain was sequenced during a study of blood T cell repertoires in COVID-19. Study details: Donors in the United States, Italy and Spain gave samples during acute or convalescent COVID-19. Nucleic acid was either cDNA or gDNA, and it came from T cells, B-cell-depleted T cells, or PBMCs.

Source study methods: Reference gene primer amplification gave estimated nucleated cell counts. The repertoire was sequenced with immunoSEQ multiplex PCR; TCRdb's copy has only in-frame clones and lacks some. That table is the source of V, J and clone size, and D and trimming were worked out from the DNA. The table lists approximately 150,000 clones, approximately 80% of them singletons. CDR1 is MNHEY, CDR2 SVGAGI, per germline. V was pared by 0 bases and J by 4 bases, with 9 bases between. The CDR3 is made up of 14 amino acids. The sequence derives from a human donor in a cohort sampled during active COVID-19. J is TRBJ1-2 and V is TRBV6-5; D remains ambiguous. Sequencing was performed on peripheral blood. The CDR3 loop reads CASSYSMAGYGYTF. CDR3 coding DNA: TGTGCCAGCAGTTACTCGATGGCAGGCTATGGCTACACCTTC.